What follows are 27 T cell receptor beta chains derived from one specimen sequenced in a study of T cells in localized non-small cell lung cancer. Sequenced by immunoSEQ multiplex PCR; TCRdb stores in-frame clones only, minus some. The repertoire holds around 24,000 clones, with roughly nine tenths as singletons. Here the sequenced sample was peripheral blood, taken before any cancer treatment. All receptors come from a man aged 35 to 70 with stage I squamous cell lung carcinoma.

This clone was seen only once. The rearrangement links TRBV28 to TRBJ2-3; D uncertain. V was shortened by 6 bases and J by 6 bases, with 13 bases between the two germline ends. The V gene's germline CDR1 is MDHEN and CDR2 SYDVKM. CDR3 size: 13 residues. The CDR3 DNA reads TGTGCCAGCAGATCCCCGGACCAGGATACGCAGTATTTT. It encodes CASRSPDQDTQYF.

This chain joins TRBV18 and TRBJ1-2; D unresolved. This CDR3 has 13 residues. Germline loops: CDR1 KGHSH, CDR2 LQKENI. The V end lost 1 base, the J end lost 7 bases, and 10 bases lay between the germline ends. CDR3 in DNA: TGTGCCAGCTCACCACAGTACGGGGTTGGCTACACCTTC. It codes for CASSPQYGVGYTF. Full variable domain (missing parts from reference TRBV18 and TRBJ1-2): NAGVMQNPRHLVRRRGQEARLRCSPMKGHSHVYWYRQLPEEGLKFMVYLQKENIIDESGMPKERFSAEFPKEGPSILRIQQVVRGDSAAYFCASSPQYGVGYTFGSGTRLTVV.

This sequence joins TRBV5-1 and TRBJ2-1, with 7 bases fitting TRBD2. The CDR3 contains 15 residues. V shed 0 bases and J 0 bases; nucleotides not matched to a gene: 0. Germline-derived CDR1 and CDR2 are SGHRS and YFSETQ. CDR3 loop: CASSLGGSSYNEQFF. The CDR3, as DNA: TGCGCCAGCAGCTTGGGCGGGAGCTCCTACAATGAGCAGTTCTTC.

This rearrangement joins TRBV7-2 to TRBJ1-2, with D unclear. The germline gives CDR1 SGHTA, CDR2 FQGNSA. The CDR3 runs to 15 residues. V lost 0 bases to trimming and J lost 0 bases, with 8 bases between them. In DNA, the CDR3 is TGTGCCAGCAGCTTAGCGCAGGCCCCTAACTATGGCTACACCTTC. This gives the protein CASSLAQAPNYGYTF.

The genes are TRBV18 and TRBJ2-5; D uncertain. The CDR3 spans 11 residues. V lost 5 bases and J 1 base, leaving 2 bases between the germline ends. Germline V gene sequence: CDR1 KGHSH, CDR2 LQKENI. The CDR3 bases are TGTGCCAGCTCAAGCCAAGAGACCCAGTACTTC. This translates into CASSSQETQYF. Full variable domain (remainder filled in from reference TRBV18 and TRBJ2-5): NAGVMQNPRHLVRRRGQEARLRCSPMKGHSHVYWYRQLPEEGLKFMVYLQKENIIDESGMPKERFSAEFPKEGPSILRIQQVVRGDSAAYFCASSSQETQYFGPGTRLLVL.

The CDR3 DNA sequence: TGTGCCAGCAGCAACCCTAGCGGGGGGGCCTGGAATGAGCAGTTCTTC. Its protein product is CASSNPSGGAWNEQFF. This chain connects TRBV28 to TRBJ2-1, with 12 bases matching TRBD2. V was pared by 6 bases and J by 7 bases, with 10 bases of the junction left unmatched. The germline V gene encodes CDR1 MDHEN and CDR2 SYDVKM. The CDR3 contains 16 residues.

The chain employs TRBV30 and TRBJ2-1; the D gene is possibly TRBD2 (7 bases). Trimming removed 2 bases at V and 2 bases at J, with 13 bases between. The CDR3 spans 15 residues. Germline CDR1 and CDR2: GTSNPN and SVGIG (reference sequence). The CDR3 here is CAWSHAGDTYNEQFF. In DNA, the CDR3 is TGTGCCTGGAGTCACGCGGGGGACACCTACAATGAGCAGTTCTTC.

The gene calls are TRBV6-1 and TRBJ1-1, with D possibly matching TRBD1 (6 bases). This CDR3 has 14 residues. The germline CDR1 and CDR2 sequences are MNHNS and SASEGT. The V end lost 6 bases, the J end lost 11 bases, and 22 bases lay between the germline ends. DNA of the CDR3: TGTGCCAGCAGCGTGTTGGTTGGGACATCGCACGCTTTCTTT. It yields the protein CASSVLVGTSHAFF.

The gene calls are TRBV9 and TRBJ2-3; D remains unclear. The CDR3 totals 12 residues. With 3 bases removed from V and 2 bases from J, the gap between germline ends came to 4 bases. Germline-derived CDR1 and CDR2 are SGDLS and YYNGEE. CDR3 region: CASSAYTDTQYF. Here the CDR3 DNA reads TGTGCCAGCAGCGCCTACACAGATACGCAGTATTTT.

The chain employs TRBV5-1 and TRBJ1-1; a weak D match, TRBD1 (5 bases). CDR3 length: 14 amino acids. Germline values: CDR1 SGHRS, CDR2 YFSETQ. Trimming cost V 1 base and J 4 bases, with 11 bases left between them. The CDR3 region has the DNA TGCGCCAGCAGCTTGACAGGAGGGATCACTGAAGCTTTCTTT. It translates to CASSLTGGITEAFF.

The rearrangement joins TRBV6-1 to TRBJ2-1; D unresolved. V gave up 2 bases and J gave up 7 bases, with 21 bases separating them. The V gene's germline CDR1 is MNHNS and CDR2 SASEGT. The CDR3 sequence is 17 residues long. CDR3 sequence (DNA): TGTGCCAGCAGTGAACGGATAGGGCAAGTGATCATGAATGAGCAGTTCTTC. Residues: CASSERIGQVIMNEQFF.

This clone showed up just a few times. V and J are TRBV10-3 and TRBJ2-7; 10 bases align to TRBD1. Germline assignment: CDR1 ENHRY and CDR2 SYGVKD. The V segment lost 4 bases and the J segment 6 bases; nucleotides outside the gene matches: 9. The length of the CDR3 is 15 residues. The CDR3 nucleotides are TGTGCCATCAGTGGCCCCGGGACAGGGGAGGCCGAGCAGTACTTC. This gives the protein CAISGPGTGEAEQYF.

The rearrangement links TRBV27 to TRBJ1-1; D possibly corresponds to TRBD1 (5 bases). The CDR3 spans 14 residues. The V gene's germline CDR1 is MNHEY and CDR2 SMNVEV (reference sequence). Trimming removed 3 bases at V and 3 bases at J, with 11 bases between. The CDR3 spells CASSFAQGYTEAFF. DNA of the CDR3: TGTGCCAGCAGTTTTGCGCAGGGTTACACTGAAGCTTTCTTT.

The rearrangement uses TRBV7-3 and TRBJ1-4, with 9 bases lining up with TRBD1. Trimming removed 2 bases from V and 7 bases from J; junction bases left unmatched: 2. Germline V gives CDR1 SGHTA, CDR2 FQGTGA. The CDR3 extends over 14 amino acids. The CDR3 loop is CASSLGTGREKLFF. CDR3 sequence (DNA): TGTGCCAGCAGCTTAGGGACAGGGCGTGAAAAACTGTTTTTT. Using reference TRBV7-3 and TRBJ1-4 for the parts outside the CDR3, the full variable domain is GAGVSQTPSNKVTEKGKYVELRCDPISGHTALYWYRQSLGQGPEFLIYFQGTGAADDSGLPNDRFFAVRPEGSVSTLKIQRTERGDSAVYLCASSLGTGREKLFFGSGTQLSVL.

For the CDR3, the DNA is TGTGCCAGCATAGACAGCAACTATGGCTACACCTTC. This gives the protein CASIDSNYGYTF. The rearrangement links TRBV6-5 to TRBJ1-2; weak D call: TRBD1 (5 bases). Looked up from germline, CDR1 is MNHEY and CDR2 is SVGAGI. The CDR3 length is 12 residues. Trimming took 7 bases from V and 2 from J, leaving 8 bases between them.

The rearrangement uses TRBV7-9 and TRBJ2-1; no definite D call. Germline CDR1 is SEHNR and CDR2 is FQNEAQ (reference sequence). The CDR3 totals 14 residues. The V end lost 2 bases, the J end lost 6 bases, and 11 bases lay between the germline ends. The CDR3 loop reads CASSLKGRANEQFF. The CDR3 DNA sequence: TGTGCCAGCAGCTTAAAAGGAAGGGCCAATGAGCAGTTCTTC.

V and J are TRBV11-2 and TRBJ2-7; the match to TRBD1 covers 8 bases. The V and J ends lost 3 bases and 3 bases, in that order; junction bases with no gene match: 1. The CDR3 loop spans 13 amino acids. The germline gives CDR1 SGHAT, CDR2 FQNNGV. The CDR3 sequence: CASSLGQVYEQYF. The CDR3 region has the DNA TGTGCCAGCAGCTTGGGACAGGTCTACGAGCAGTACTTC.

J is TRBJ2-2 and V is TRBV5-8; the D call may be TRBD1 or TRBD2 (6 bases each). Per the germline V gene, CDR1 is SGHTS and CDR2 is YDEGEE. The CDR3 length is 15 residues. Trimming took 4 bases from V and 8 from J, leaving 18 bases between them. CDR3 bases: TGTGCCAGCAGCGTTGGAGACCGGGGGCTGGGGGAGCTGTTTTTT. Residues: CASSVGDRGLGELFF.

The chain is built from TRBV9 and TRBJ1-2; perhaps TRBD1 as D (6 bases). CDR3 length: 12 residues. Germline V lookup: CDR1 SGDLS, CDR2 YYNGEE. V was pared by 4 bases and J by 5 bases, with 9 bases between. CDR3 sequence reads: CASSTGQYGYTF. The CDR3 DNA reads as TGTGCCAGCAGCACCGGACAGTATGGCTACACCTTC. Based on the CDR3 plus reference TRBV9 and TRBJ1-2, the full variable domain is DSGVTQTPKHLITATGQRVTLRCSPRSGDLSVYWYQQSLDQGLQFLIQYYNGEERAKGNILERFSAQQFPDLHSELNLSSLELGDSALYFCASSTGQYGYTFGSGTRLTVV.

This chain uses TRBV11-3 with TRBJ2-3; possible D gene TRBD2, 6 bases. V was shortened by 9 bases and J by 6 bases, with 19 bases between the two germline ends. Germline CDR1 reads SGHNT; CDR2 reads YENEEA. The CDR3 has 14 residues. CDR3 sequence: CASSSDTLGDTQYF. CDR3 nucleotide sequence: TGTGCCAGTTCTAGCGACACGTTGGGGGATACGCAGTATTTT.

The chain combines TRBV10-3 with TRBJ2-2, with D tentatively TRBD1 (5 bases). Trimming shortened V by 4 bases and J by 5 bases, and 17 bases separated the two germline ends. CDR1 ENHRY and CDR2 SYGVKD come from the germline V gene. This CDR3 spans 16 amino acids. CDR3 bases: TGTGCCATCAGTGGGGCCCAGGGAATCGGAACCGGGGAGCTGTTTTTT. This translates into CAISGAQGIGTGELFF.

The chain has TRBV30 and TRBJ1-4, with TRBD1 as a possible D gene (5 bases). Germline-derived CDR1 and CDR2 are GTSNPN and SVGIG (reference sequence). CDR3 length: 13 residues. V lost 8 bases and J 2 bases, leaving 12 bases between the germline ends. CDR3 sequence reads: CASREGTNEKLFF. CDR3 DNA sequence: TGTGCCAGCCGTGAGGGGACTAATGAAAAACTGTTTTTT.

The gene calls are TRBV15 and TRBJ1-2, with TRBD1 as a possible D gene (5 bases). CDR1 and CDR2 from the germline V gene are LNHNV and YYDKDF (reference sequence). The CDR3 covers 15 residues. V was cut by 0 bases and J by 7 bases, with 15 bases left in between. In DNA, the CDR3 is TGTGCCACCAGCAGAGATCAGGGTGCGGTTAGTGGCTACACCTTC. It translates to CATSRDQGAVSGYTF.

The J gene is TRBJ1-5, the V gene TRBV19; 7 bases match TRBD1. The germline CDR1 and CDR2 sequences are LNHDA and SQIVND (reference sequence). V trimming: 7 bases; J trimming: 3 bases; junction bases outside the gene matches: 6. The CDR3 spans 14 residues. As DNA, the CDR3 is TGTGCCAGTAATCCGACAGGGAACAATCAGCCCCAGCATTTT. Translation: CASNPTGNNQPQHF.

This clone was counted only a few times. The chain joins TRBV7-9 to TRBJ1-4; 8 nucleotides agree with TRBD1. The CDR3 spans 13 residues. Germline values: CDR1 SEHNR, CDR2 FQNEAQ (reference sequence). Trimming took 7 bases from V and 7 from J; bases not matched to a gene: 5. This chain's CDR3 is CASTTGVSEKLFF. CDR3 sequence (DNA): TGTGCCAGCACGACAGGGGTTAGTGAAAAACTGTTTTTT.

This rearrangement joins TRBV6-6 to TRBJ2-3; 7 bases map to TRBD2. The CDR3 has 16 amino acids. Germline-derived CDR1 and CDR2 are MNHNY and SVGAGI (reference sequence). V dropped 5 bases and J dropped 4; count of bases not matched to a gene: 12. This CDR3 is CASSLLGRGGSDTQYF. CDR3 in DNA: TGTGCCAGCAGTCTATTGGGGCGGGGAGGGTCAGATACGCAGTATTTT.

In nucleotides, the CDR3 is TGTGCCAGCAGAGACGCCTCTGGGGCCAACGTCCTGACTTTC. It yields the protein CASRDASGANVLTF. The rearrangement joins TRBV6-5 to TRBJ2-6; D remains unclear. The CDR3 extends over 14 amino acids. V was shortened by 6 bases and J by 0 bases, with 6 bases between the two germline ends. The germline gives CDR1 MNHEY, CDR2 SVGAGI.